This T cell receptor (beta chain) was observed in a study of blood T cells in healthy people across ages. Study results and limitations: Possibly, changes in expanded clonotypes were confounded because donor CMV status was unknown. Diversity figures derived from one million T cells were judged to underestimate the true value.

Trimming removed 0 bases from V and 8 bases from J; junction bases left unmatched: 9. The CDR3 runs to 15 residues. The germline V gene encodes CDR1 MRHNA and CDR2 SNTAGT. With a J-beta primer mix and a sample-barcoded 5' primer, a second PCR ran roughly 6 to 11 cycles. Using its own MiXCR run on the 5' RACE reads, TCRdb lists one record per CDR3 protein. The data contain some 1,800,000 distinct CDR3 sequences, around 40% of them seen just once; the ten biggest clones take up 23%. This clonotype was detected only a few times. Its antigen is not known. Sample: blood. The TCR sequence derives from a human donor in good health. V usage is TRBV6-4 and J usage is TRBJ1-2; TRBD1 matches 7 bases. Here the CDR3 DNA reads TGTGCCAGCAGTGACTCCGACAGGGCGAGGCAGGGCTACACCTTC. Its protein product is CASSDSDRARQGYTF.